Listed below are T cell receptor beta chains from one sample, sequenced in a study of T-cell reconstitution after alpha-beta-depleted transplantation in children. TCRdb used MiXCR to reprocess the PCR reads, holding one entry per CDR3 protein. The repertoire holds 350,000 to 450,000 distinct CDR3 sequences, with roughly 15% as singletons. The sequences come from PBMCs, collected from the stem cell graft. Receptor source: a human donor who donated a stem cell graft to a child with Fanconi anemia. The CDR3 runs from the conserved cysteine through the conserved F or W. The D gene is left open where the match is weak. Size is omitted from some rows. Given values are once, few, many or a class for expanded clones.

V	size	J	D	DNA	CDR3
TRBV28	many	TRBJ1-2	TRBD1	TGTGCCAGCAGTCCCCCGGGACAGCAGGGCTATGGCTACACCTTC	CASSPPGQQGYGYTF
TRBV25-1	few	TRBJ2-5	NA	TGTGCCAGCAGTGGTTCAGGCGGACAAGAGACCCAGTACTTC	CASSGSGGQETQYF
TRBV14	few	TRBJ2-5	NA	TGTGCCAGCAGCCAAAATCCAGCAGAGACCCAGTACTTC	CASSQNPAETQYF
TRBV7-7	many	TRBJ2-2	NA	TGTGCCAGCTCCCCTGCCGGCACCGGGGAGCTGTTTTTT	CASSPAGTGELFF
TRBV5-1	few	TRBJ1-1	TRBD1	TGCGCCAGCAGCTTGGGGTCAGGGGGCCAAAACACTGAAGCTTTCTTT	CASSLGSGGQNTEAFF
TRBV9	many	TRBJ2-2	TRBD1	TGTGCCAGCAGCACACAGGGGTTGGACACCGGGGAGCTGTTTTTT	CASSTQGLDTGELFF
TRBV2	NA	TRBJ1-2	NA	TGTGCCAGCAGTGGCACAGCTAACTATGGCTACACCTTC	CASSGTANYGYTF
TRBV6-2/TRBV6-3	many	TRBJ1-5	NA	TGTGCCAGCAGTTACTCGCTTAACAGGGCGGATCAGCCCCAGCATTTT	CASSYSLNRADQPQHF
TRBV20-1	few	TRBJ1-3	TRBD1	TGCAGTGCCAACCAAAGGGGGCGAGGAAACACCATATATTTT	CSANQRGRGNTIYF
TRBV5-4	few	TRBJ2-1	TRBD2	TGTGCCAGCAGCCCGGCGGGGGGCAGGAATGAGCAGTTCTTC	CASSPAGGRNEQFF
TRBV6-5	NA	TRBJ1-2	NA	TGTGCCAGCAGTTACCCCCATCAGATTAACTATGGCTACACCTTC	CASSYPHQINYGYTF
TRBV5-1	once	TRBJ2-2	NA	TGCGCCAGCAGCTTAGGTTCGGACACCGGGGAGGTGTTTTTT	CASSLGSDTGEVFF
TRBV5-1	few	TRBJ2-3	NA	TGCGCCAGCAGCGAACAGACCACAGATACGCAGTATTTT	CASSEQTTDTQYF
TRBV5-1	few	TRBJ1-2	TRBD1	TGCGCCAGCAGCTTGGCCCAGGACAGGGTATATGATGGCTACACCTTC	CASSLAQDRVYDGYTF
TRBV7-8	many	TRBJ2-6	NA	TGTGCCAGCAGCCTCACCGCATCCTCTGGGGCCAACGTCCTGACTTTC	CASSLTASSGANVLTF
TRBV6-2/TRBV6-3	NA	TRBJ1-2	NA	TGTGCCAGCAGCCCCCGGGAGTCCGGCTACACCTTC	CASSPRESGYTF
TRBV20-1	few	TRBJ1-1	NA	TGCAGTGCTGGGGGCCTACAGGGTTGGGGCACTGAAGCTTTCTTT	CSAGGLQGWGTEAFF
TRBV7-2	NA	TRBJ2-5	TRBD1	TGTGCCAGCAGCTCAACAGCCGGGACAGGGGTTACGGAGACCCAGTACTTC	CASSSTAGTGVTETQYF
TRBV5-1	NA	TRBJ1-2	NA	TGCGCCAGCAGCTTGTTTGAGTTCTATGGCTACACCTTC	CASSLFEFYGYTF
TRBV14	few	TRBJ2-2	TRBD2	TGTGCCAGCAGTCGTGCGGGGGTAACGAACACCGGGGAGCTGTTTTTT	CASSRAGVTNTGELFF
TRBV28	NA	TRBJ1-1	TRBD1	TGTGGAGCATCATCTGGGACAGAAGCACTGAACACTGAAGCTTTCTTT	CGASSGTEALNTEAFF
TRBV5-1	many	TRBJ2-3	NA	TGCGCCAGCAGCTTGGTAGGGGGTCGAGATACGCAGTATTTT	CASSLVGGRDTQYF
TRBV20-1	few	TRBJ2-1	TRBD1	TGCAGTGCTAGAGACCCCGGGACAGCCTACAATGAGCAGTTCTTC	CSARDPGTAYNEQFF
TRBV28	NA	TRBJ1-2	NA	TGTGCCAGCAGTTCAGGGGTGGGCTACTATGGCTACACCTTC	CASSSGVGYYGYTF
TRBV5-1	many	TRBJ2-1	TRBD2	TGCGCCAGCAGCTTCTTAGCGGGCGGGATTTATGAGCAGTTCTTC	CASSFLAGGIYEQFF
TRBV30	NA	TRBJ2-7	NA	TGTGCCTGGAGGTCGAACATGTCCCCTTACGAGCAGTACTTC	CAWRSNMSPYEQYF
TRBV4-3	NA	TRBJ2-3	TRBD1	TGCGCCAGCAGCCATCAACAGGGGGATGGAGATACGCAGTATTTT	CASSHQQGDGDTQYF
TRBV12-3/TRBV12-4	many	TRBJ1-4	NA	TGTGCCAGCAGTTTTTGGGCCTCGGAGGTCGCAAAACTGTTTTTT	CASSFWASEVAKLFF
TRBV10-3	NA	TRBJ1-2	TRBD1	TGTGCCATCACCGCCGGACAGGGGGCGCTTGGCTACACCTTC	CAITAGQGALGYTF
TRBV4-2	few	TRBJ2-4	TRBD1	TGTGCCAGCAGCCAGTCGGACAGGGCGTCCAAAAACATTCAGTACTTC	CASSQSDRASKNIQYF
TRBV12-3/TRBV12-4	NA	TRBJ1-1	NA	TGTGCCAGCAGTCCAGGGTGGACTGAAGCTTTCTTT	CASSPGWTEAFF
TRBV3-1	NA	TRBJ2-2	TRBD1	TGTGCCAGCAGCCCCGAGGTCGGGACAGGTATCGCCGGGGAGCTGTTTTTT	CASSPEVGTGIAGELFF
TRBV4-3	many	TRBJ1-1	NA	TGCGCCAGCAGCCTTGAAGGGGGTGGCAACATGAACACTGAAGCTTTCTTT	CASSLEGGGNMNTEAFF
TRBV14	many	TRBJ2-1	NA	TGTGCCAGCAGCCTTACCTCAAGAGGGACGCAGTTCTTC	CASSLTSRGTQFF
TRBV20-1	many	TRBJ2-3	NA	TGCAGTGCCCAGGGCGGGGAAGTCAGGCAGTATTTT	CSAQGGEVRQYF
TRBV6-1	few	TRBJ2-5	NA	TGTGCCAGCAGTGAAGCCCCGGACCGCCCTCAGGAGACCCAGTACTTC	CASSEAPDRPQETQYF
TRBV12-3/TRBV12-4	few	TRBJ2-5	NA	TGTGCCAGCAGTTTAAATGGGCTAGCAAAAGAGACCCAGTACTTC	CASSLNGLAKETQYF
TRBV20-1	NA	TRBJ2-3	TRBD1	TGCAGTGCTCACAGGGGCGCCGACACAGATACGCAGTATTTT	CSAHRGADTDTQYF
TRBV5-1	NA	TRBJ1-6	TRBD1	TGCGCCAGCCGACCCGGGACAGGGGGCAGTTCACCCCTCCACTTT	CASRPGTGGSSPLHF
TRBV27	NA	TRBJ1-1	NA	TGTGCCAGCAGTTTATACCAGTCTAACACTGAAGCTTTCTTT	CASSLYQSNTEAFF
TRBV30	few	TRBJ2-5	NA	TGTGCCTGGAGTACTTCAGGGAGCCAAGAGACCCAGTACTTC	CAWSTSGSQETQYF
TRBV7-8	NA	TRBJ1-3	NA	TGTGCCAGCAGCTTACTCAATCAGGGTCACTCTGGAAACACCATATATTTT	CASSLLNQGHSGNTIYF
TRBV29-1	many	TRBJ1-2	TRBD1	TGCAGCGGCGGACAGGATTATGGCTACACCTTC	CSGGQDYGYTF
TRBV5-1	NA	TRBJ1-2	NA	TGCGCCACCGCCGAGGGGCCTGGGGCTAACTATGGCTACACCTTC	CATAEGPGANYGYTF
TRBV3-1	NA	TRBJ1-4	NA	TGTGCCAGCAGCCAGGCTACGGCTGGGGTCAAACTGTTTTTT	CASSQATAGVKLFF
TRBV15	NA	TRBJ2-3	NA	TGTGCCACCAGCCGGCGAAGCGCAGATACGCAGTATTTT	CATSRRSADTQYF
TRBV28	few	TRBJ2-5	NA	TGTGCCAGCAATTCCCAGGGGCTTATAGAGACCCAGTACTTC	CASNSQGLIETQYF
TRBV25-1	NA	TRBJ2-6	NA	TGTGCCAGTACAGGGTCTGGGCCATCTGGGGCCAACGTCCTGACTTTC	CASTGSGPSGANVLTF
TRBV12-3/TRBV12-4	NA	TRBJ1-5	NA	TGTGCCAGCAGTCCGGAATTGGGGGGCAATCAGCCCCAGCATTTT	CASSPELGGNQPQHF
TRBV11-2	few	TRBJ2-1	NA	TGTGCCAGCAGCTTAGTCTCCACATTCTGGCCGCCCAATGAGCAGTTCTTC	CASSLVSTFWPPNEQFF
TRBV7-2	NA	TRBJ2-3	TRBD1	TGTGCCAGCAGCTTAATGTTCAGGGGGCCAGATACGCAGTATTTT	CASSLMFRGPDTQYF
TRBV7-7	many	TRBJ2-1	NA	TGTGCCAGCAGCTATTCCCCAGACAATGAGCAGTTCTTC	CASSYSPDNEQFF
TRBV5-1	NA	TRBJ2-6	NA	TGCGCCAGCAGCGCCGGGACGCTCAACGTCCTGACTTTC	CASSAGTLNVLTF